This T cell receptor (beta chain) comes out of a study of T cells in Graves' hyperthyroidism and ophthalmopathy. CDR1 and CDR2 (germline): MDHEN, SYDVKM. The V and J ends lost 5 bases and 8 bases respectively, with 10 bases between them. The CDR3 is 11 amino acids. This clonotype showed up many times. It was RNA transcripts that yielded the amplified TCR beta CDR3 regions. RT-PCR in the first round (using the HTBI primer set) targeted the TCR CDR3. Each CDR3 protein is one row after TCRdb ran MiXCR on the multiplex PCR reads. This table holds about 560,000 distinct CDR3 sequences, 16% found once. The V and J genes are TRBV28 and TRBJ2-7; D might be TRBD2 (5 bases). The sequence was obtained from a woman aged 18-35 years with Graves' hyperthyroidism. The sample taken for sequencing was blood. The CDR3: CASSPRTQQYF. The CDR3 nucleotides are TGTGCCAGCAGTCCCAGGACTCAGCAGTACTTC.